This T cell receptor beta chain was sequenced in a study of control samples from healthy donors and cancer patients. Method: immunoSEQ multiplex PCR; TCRdb's copy keeps in-frame clones and lacks some. The sample consists of about 140,000 clones, roughly 89% of them appearing once. With V trimmed by 7 bases and J by 6 bases, 2 bases remained unmatched. CDR3 length equals 12 residues. The chain recombines TRBV12-3 or TRBV12-4 with TRBJ2-1; 8 nucleotides align to TRBD1. Sequences were obtained from blood. The receptor was isolated from a man aged 18 to 35 in good health. This CDR3 is CASTQGANEQFF. The CDR3 nucleotides are TGTGCCAGCACCCAGGGGGCCAATGAGCAGTTCTTC.